This TCR beta chain was identified during a study of blood T cell repertoires in COVID-19. Background on the study: Sites in the United States, Italy and Spain provided acute and convalescent COVID-19 samples.

As processed by the authors: Amplification of reference gene primers provided the estimated nucleated cell counts. Some clones are missing from TCRdb's copy, which holds only in-frame ones; the method was immunoSEQ multiplex PCR. For V, J and clone size, that table is used; D and trimming come from the DNA. Of 100,000 to 120,000 clones listed, approximately 80% are singletons. The germline V gene has CDR1 SQVTM and CDR2 ANQGSEA. The CDR3 consists of 15 residues. V was pared by 4 bases and J by 0 bases, with 14 bases between. The chain has TRBV29-1 and TRBJ2-3, with D possibly being TRBD1 (6 bases). The sample taken for sequencing was peripheral blood. This TCR was recovered from a woman in her 40s with acute or convalescent COVID-19. The chain's CDR3 is CSVAGGGASTDTQYF. The CDR3 DNA is TGCAGCGTTGCGGGTGGGGGCGCTAGCACAGATACGCAGTATTTT.